These 32 T cell receptor beta chains came from one sample sequenced in a study of blood T cell repertoires in COVID-19 (dated by TCRdb to 2018 to 2020). The library came from the immunoSEQ multiplex PCR assay. TCRdb re-hosts the immuneACCESS table, in-frame sequences only. Its copies lack some clones; in the studies checked, an unresolved V gene accounts for under half of them, and the cause for the rest is not known. This sample gives about 440,000 clones in total; roughly nine tenths of them show up just once. The biggest ten clones account for over 1.5% of the sample. Sequencing was performed on PBMCs or T cells enriched from blood (not recorded which). The receptors were sampled from a woman aged 18 to 35 with acute COVID-19.

V is TRBV28 and J is TRBJ2-7, with TRBD2 matching over 8 bases. The CDR3 is 14 amino acids. V lost 6 bases to trimming and J lost 3 bases; unmatched junction nucleotides: 7. Per germline, CDR1 MDHEN and CDR2 SYDVKM. CDR3 sequence (DNA): TGTGCCAGCAGCAAGACTAGCGCCGTCTACGAGCAGTACTTC. Translation: CASSKTSAVYEQYF.

This rearrangement joins TRBV9 to TRBJ2-1, with 15 bases aligning to TRBD2. The CDR3 extends over 17 amino acids. CDR1 is SGDLS and CDR2 is YYNGEE in the germline V gene. V was clipped by 4 bases and J by 5 bases; unmatched bases: 7. This chain's CDR3 is CASSLRTSGGDHNEQFF. The DNA for the CDR3 is TGTGCCAGCAGCTTACGGACTAGCGGGGGGGATCACAATGAGCAGTTCTTC. Full variable domain (rest looked up from reference TRBV9 and TRBJ2-1): DSGVTQTPKHLITATGQRVTLRCSPRSGDLSVYWYQQSLDQGLQFLIQYYNGEERAKGNILERFSAQQFPDLHSELNLSSLELGDSALYFCASSLRTSGGDHNEQFFGPGTRLTVL.

The rearrangement uses TRBV28 and TRBJ1-2, with D possibly being TRBD1 (5 bases). This CDR3 spans 15 amino acids. Trimming left V 5 bases short and J 5 bases short, with 18 bases between. Germline V gives CDR1 MDHEN, CDR2 SYDVKM. Here the CDR3 reads CASSLQGATHYGYTF. For the CDR3, the DNA is TGTGCCAGCAGTCTGCAAGGGGCGACACATTATGGCTACACCTTC.

A word on this clone: One junction end does not reproduce the germline sequence, and a read error may be involved. In the same sample, other DNA sequences code for this CDR3. DNA of the CDR3: TGCGCCAGTAGCTTAGGCGGGAACACTGAAGCTTTCTTT. It codes for CASSLGGNTEAFF. The chain couples TRBV5-1 to TRBJ1-1; D not resolved. Germline V gene sequence: CDR1 SGHRS, CDR2 YFSETQ. The CDR3 extends over 13 amino acids.

This clone appeared once. The rearrangement uses TRBV5-1 and TRBJ2-1; TRBD2 aligns across 7 bases. The trim removed 0 bases at V and 7 bases at J, leaving 10 bases unmatched. The CDR3 has 16 residues. Looked up from germline, CDR1 is SGHRS and CDR2 is YFSETQ. In DNA form, the CDR3 reads TGCGCCAGCAGCTTGGTCGGCGGGAGCCCTGGGAATGAGCAGTTCTTC. Protein product: CASSLVGGSPGNEQFF.

The table lists this clone with a count of one. This chain uses TRBV18 with TRBJ2-3, with 15 bases aligning to TRBD2. Germline CDR1 KGHSH, CDR2 LQKENI. V was pared by 8 bases and J by 4 bases, with 22 bases of the junction left unmatched. The CDR3 sequence is 21 residues long. In DNA, the CDR3 is TGTGCCAGCCCCCTCGAGGGAGGACAGTTTGGACTAGCGGGAGGGCCAGATACGCAGTATTTT. Translation gives CASPLEGGQFGLAGGPDTQYF.

The chain uses TRBV5-6 and TRBJ2-1, with TRBD1 matching 8 bases. This CDR3 has 16 amino acids. The germline gives CDR1 SGHDT, CDR2 YYEEEE. After removal of 5 bases from V and 4 bases from J, the junction contained 11 bases not matched to a gene. The CDR3 DNA reads as TGTGCCAGCAGTTTAACCGACAGGGGCGATTACAATGAGCAGTTCTTC. It specifies CASSLTDRGDYNEQFF.

The rearrangement uses TRBV10-3 and TRBJ1-6; D is possibly TRBD1 (6 bases). V lost 8 bases to trimming and J lost 4 bases, with 15 bases between them. The CDR3 is 15 amino acids. The V gene's germline CDR1 is ENHRY and CDR2 SYGVKD. The CDR3 nucleotides read TGTGCCATCCGAGGGGGTGAGGCTTATAATTCACCCCTCCACTTT. Translating gives CAIRGGEAYNSPLHF.

The DNA for the CDR3 is TGTGCCAGCAGCCAAGCGGGAGCGGGAGGTCAAGAGACCCAGTACTTC. Protein sequence: CASSQAGAGGQETQYF. The rearrangement uses TRBV3-1 (or the pseudogene TRBV3-2) and TRBJ2-5, with 9 bases fitting TRBD2. This CDR3 has 16 amino acids. Per the germline V gene, CDR1 is LGHDT and CDR2 is YNNKEL (reference sequence). The J segment lost 2 bases and the V segment lost 1 base, leaving 5 bases of the junction unmatched.

The chain uses TRBV10-3 and TRBJ1-1; D remains unclear. This CDR3 contains 13 residues. Germline V gene lookup returns CDR1 ENHRY and CDR2 SYGVKD. Trimming stripped 10 bases from V and 3 bases from J, with 15 bases between. For the CDR3, the DNA is TGTGCCACCCGACTAGATACTGACACTGAAGCTTTCTTT. This translates into CATRLDTDTEAFF.

The chain uses TRBV30 and TRBJ1-5; D perhaps matches TRBD1 (6 bases). Germline lookup yields CDR1 GTSNPN and CDR2 SVGIG (reference sequence). V lost 3 bases, J lost 2 bases, and 14 bases lay in between. This CDR3 spans 15 amino acids. The CDR3 bases are TGTGCCTGGAGGCTGCGGTACAGGGGCAATCAGCCCCAGCATTTT. This encodes CAWRLRYRGNQPQHF.

V and J are TRBV3-1 (or the pseudogene TRBV3-2) and TRBJ1-2; D is perhaps TRBD1 (5 bases). The ends were cut back, 0 bases at V and 4 bases at J, with 18 bases in the middle. Looked up from germline, CDR1 is LGHDT and CDR2 is YNNKEL (reference sequence). CDR3 length equals 17 residues. CDR3 DNA sequence: TGTGCCAGCAGCCAAGATATGCGGCAGGGAAACCTCTATGGCTACACCTTC. It codes for CASSQDMRQGNLYGYTF.

The J gene is TRBJ2-3, the V gene TRBV14; no clear D. Germline lookup yields CDR1 SGHDN and CDR2 FVKESK. Trimming took 1 base from V and 15 from J, leaving 17 bases between them. The CDR3 extends over 13 amino acids. The CDR3 sequence: CASSQVEASLQYF. The DNA for the CDR3 is TGTGCCAGCAGCCAAGTCGAGGCCTCACTCCAATATTTT.

This clone was detected once. The J gene is TRBJ1-1, the V gene TRBV24-1, with D maybe TRBD1 (5 bases). With 0 bases removed from V and 9 bases from J, the gap between germline ends came to 10 bases. This CDR3 spans 13 amino acids. Germline assignment: CDR1 KGHDR and CDR2 SFDVKD. CDR3 nucleotides: TGTGCCACCAGTGATTTGCCGTCAGGGAAAGCTTTCTTT. Residues: CATSDLPSGKAFF.

Here the CDR3 reads CASSVERGMVPTDTQYF. In nucleotides, the CDR3 is TGTGCCAGCAGCGTAGAACGCGGGATGGTCCCCACAGATACGCAGTATTTT. The chain is built from TRBV9 and TRBJ2-3; maybe TRBD2 (6 bases). V was shortened by 0 bases and J by 2 bases, with 16 bases between the two germline ends. This CDR3 has 17 amino acids. Germline CDR1 reads SGDLS; CDR2 reads YYNGEE.

This rearrangement joins TRBV2 to TRBJ1-2; D is ambiguous. Germline V lookup: CDR1 SNHLY, CDR2 FYNNEI. V shed 6 bases and J shed 6 bases, with 11 bases lying between them. The CDR3 loop spans 12 amino acids. This CDR3 is CASSPSGNGYTF. DNA of the CDR3: TGTGCCAGCAGCCCATCGGGGAATGGCTACACCTTC.

The gene calls are TRBV25-1 and TRBJ1-2; 7 nucleotides line up with TRBD1. Trimming at V came to 11 bases and at J to 6 bases, leaving 6 bases not matched to a gene. The CDR3 sequence is 11 residues long. CDR1 is MGHDK and CDR2 is SYGVNS in the germline V gene. This chain's CDR3 is CAHGTAHGYTF. DNA for the CDR3: TGTGCCCACGGGACAGCTCATGGCTACACCTTC.

This sequence joins TRBV7-9 and TRBJ2-1, with 7 bases identical to TRBD2. Germline loops: CDR1 SEHNR, CDR2 FQNEAQ (reference sequence). This CDR3 contains 15 residues. V was clipped by 6 bases and J by 1 base; unmatched bases: 6. CDR3 DNA sequence: TGTGCCAGCAGTGCCGTGGGGGGGTCCTACAATGAGCAGTTCTTC. Translating it yields CASSAVGGSYNEQFF.

The gene calls are TRBV20-1 and TRBJ1-2; 12 bases map to TRBD1. The CDR3 is 16 residues long. Trimming at V came to 3 bases and at J to 7 bases, leaving 12 bases not matched to a gene. CDR1 and CDR2 from the germline V gene are DFQATT and SNEGSKA (reference sequence). The CDR3 protein is CSASQFGGQGATGYTF. CDR3 coding DNA: TGCAGTGCTAGTCAGTTCGGGGGACAGGGGGCTACTGGCTACACCTTC.

V and J are TRBV9 and TRBJ1-1, with D possibly being TRBD1 (5 bases). V was shortened by 1 base and J by 6 bases, with 10 bases between the two germline ends. Germline loops: CDR1 SGDLS, CDR2 YYNGEE. The CDR3 runs 13 residues. CDR3 in amino acids: CASSVSSGSEAFF. For the CDR3, the DNA is TGTGCCAGCAGCGTATCCTCAGGGTCTGAAGCTTTCTTT.

CDR3 bases: TGTGCCAGTAGTATAGATCTTGGGGGACTAGACGGCACAGATACGCAGTATTTT. Translation gives CASSIDLGGLDGTDTQYF. The chain couples TRBV19 to TRBJ2-3; 8 bases are shared with TRBD2. The CDR3 consists of 18 residues. Germline CDR1 is LNHDA and CDR2 is SQIVND (reference sequence). With 0 bases clipped from V and 1 base from J, the junction kept 9 bases outside the gene matches.

This clone has only a few counts. The chain carries TRBV15 and TRBJ1-1; D is ambiguous. The CDR3 loop spans 13 amino acids. CDR1 LNHNV and CDR2 YYDKDF come from the germline V gene (reference sequence). Trimming stripped 4 bases from V and 9 bases from J, with 15 bases between. This CDR3 is CATSTPFGRQAFF. For the CDR3, the DNA is TGTGCCACCAGCACACCGTTCGGGAGGCAAGCTTTCTTT.

Remarks on this clone: Different DNA sequences within this sample yield the same CDR3. This chain links TRBV30 with TRBJ1-5, with 9 bases matching TRBD1. Germline V lookup: CDR1 GTSNPN, CDR2 SVGIG (reference sequence). Unmatched junction bases numbered 3, after V lost 5 bases and J lost 4 bases. There are 13 residues in the CDR3. CDR3 residues: CAWGTGRNQPQHF. CDR3 nucleotide sequence: TGTGCCTGGGGGACAGGGAGAAATCAGCCCCAGCATTTT. Filled out from reference TRBV30 and TRBJ1-5, the complete variable domain reads SQTIHQWPATLVQPVGSPLSLECTVEGTSNPNLYWYRQAAGRGLQLLFYSVGIGQISSEVPQNLSASRPQDRQFILSSKKLLLSDSGFYLCAWGTGRNQPQHFGDGTRLSIL.

The V call is TRBV18, the J call TRBJ2-5, with 9 bases matching TRBD2. J gave up 5 bases and V 1 base, and 11 bases lay outside the gene matches. The germline V gene has CDR1 KGHSH and CDR2 LQKENI. The CDR3 has 17 residues. CDR3 in amino acids: CASSPLQLAGSEETQYF. The CDR3 DNA reads as TGTGCCAGCTCACCACTTCAACTAGCGGGTTCTGAGGAGACCCAGTACTTC. Variable domain in full (rest from reference TRBV18 and TRBJ2-5): NAGVMQNPRHLVRRRGQEARLRCSPMKGHSHVYWYRQLPEEGLKFMVYLQKENIIDESGMPKERFSAEFPKEGPSILRIQQVVRGDSAAYFCASSPLQLAGSEETQYFGPGTRLLVL.

The rearrangement uses TRBV6-2 or TRBV6-3 and TRBJ1-1; D is unclear. Trimming pared 6 bases from V and 5 bases from J, leaving 10 bases between. The CDR3 has 12 residues. Germline CDR1 is MNHEY and CDR2 is SVGEGT. CDR3 sequence: CASSLRVTEAFF. The DNA for the CDR3 is TGTGCCAGCAGCCTGCGGGTGACTGAAGCTTTCTTT.

V is TRBV5-1 and J is TRBJ1-3, with 10 bases aligning to TRBD1. The CDR3 covers 15 residues. Unmatched junction bases numbered 3, after V lost 4 bases and J lost 2 bases. Germline V gene sequence: CDR1 SGHRS, CDR2 YFSETQ. The CDR3 DNA follows: TGCGCCAGCAGCCCGGGACAGGGGCCTGGAAACACCATATATTTT. It yields the protein CASSPGQGPGNTIYF. Together with reference TRBV5-1 and TRBJ1-3, the CDR3 gives the full variable domain: KAGVTQTPRYLIKTRGQQVTLSCSPISGHRSVSWYQQTPGQGLQFLFEYFSETQRNKGNFPGRFSGRQFSNSRSEMNVSTLELGDSALYLCASSPGQGPGNTIYFGEGSWLTVV.

This chain's CDR3 is CASSGDRETYEQYF. The CDR3 nucleotides read TGTGCCAGCAGCGGGGACAGGGAAACCTACGAGCAGTACTTC. The chain employs TRBV5-6 and TRBJ2-7; 9 bases fit TRBD1. The J segment lost 2 bases and the V segment lost 4 bases, leaving 4 bases of the junction unmatched. CDR1 is SGHDT, CDR2 YYEEEE, per germline. The CDR3 sequence is 14 residues long.

This rearrangement joins TRBV13 to TRBJ2-1, with 7 bases lining up with TRBD2. Per the germline V gene, CDR1 is PRHDT and CDR2 is FYEKMQ (reference sequence). The V and J ends lost 5 bases and 8 bases, in that order; junction bases with no gene match: 9. CDR3 length: 14 amino acids. The CDR3 spells CASSHTAGVYEQFF. CDR3 DNA: TGTGCCAGCAGCCACACCGCGGGAGTGTATGAGCAGTTCTTC.

The sample holds many counts of this clone. The chain couples TRBV13 to TRBJ1-5, with D maybe TRBD1 (6 bases). The germline gives CDR1 PRHDT, CDR2 FYEKMQ (reference sequence). The CDR3 loop spans 16 amino acids. V lost 5 bases to trimming and J lost 0 bases, with 14 bases between them. CDR3 loop: CASSLRGGYSNQPQHF. In nucleotides, the CDR3 is TGTGCCAGCAGCCTCCGGGGGGGCTATAGCAATCAGCCCCAGCATTTT. The full variable domain, completed using reference TRBV13 and TRBJ1-5, is AAGVIQSPRHLIKEKRETATLKCYPIPRHDTVYWYQQGPGQDPQFLISFYEKMQSDKGSIPDRFSAQQFSDYHSELNMSSLELGDSALYFCASSLRGGYSNQPQHFGDGTRLSIL.

The chain combines TRBV5-6 with TRBJ1-6; no reliable D call. The CDR3 totals 15 residues. The V end lost 4 bases, the J end lost 8 bases, and 16 bases lay between the germline ends. Germline V lookup: CDR1 SGHDT, CDR2 YYEEEE. The CDR3 sequence is CASSGGGRGYSPLHF. The DNA of the CDR3 is TGTGCCAGCAGCGGAGGCGGTCGGGGATATTCACCCCTCCACTTT.

The genes are TRBV3-1 (or the pseudogene TRBV3-2) and TRBJ2-2; 9 nucleotides align to TRBD2. Unmatched junction bases numbered 3, after V lost 3 bases and J lost 1 base. The CDR3 sequence is 16 residues long. From germline, CDR1 is LGHDT and CDR2 YNNKEL (reference sequence). CDR3 sequence (DNA): TGTGCCAGCAGCCAGCAACTAGCGGGGAACACCGGGGAGCTGTTTTTT. Its translation is CASSQQLAGNTGELFF.

The V and J genes are TRBV6-5 and TRBJ1-2, with TRBD1 identical over 7 bases. V lost 6 bases, J lost 4 bases, and 8 bases stayed unmatched. The CDR3 has 14 amino acids. CDR1 is MNHEY and CDR2 is SVGAGI in the germline V gene. The CDR3 DNA follows: TGTGCCAGCAGCCCAACAGGGGTCGGCTATGGCTACACCTTC. It is translated as CASSPTGVGYGYTF.